The 3 T cell receptor beta chains reported below all come from one sample, sequenced in a study of T-cell reconstitution after alpha-beta-depleted transplantation in children. The library targeted TCRbeta and was prepared with unique molecular identifiers. From the PCR reads, TCRdb called clonotypes with MiXCR, one entry per CDR3 protein. The data show 490,000 or so distinct CDR3 sequences, under 15% seen once. Source: PBMCs from the stem cell graft donor, taken from the stem cell graft. These receptor sequences come from a human donor who donated a stem cell graft to a child with combined immunodeficiency.

This clonotype has ten or more counts. This rearrangement joins TRBV9 to TRBJ2-1; no reliable D call. The V gene's germline CDR1 is SGDLS and CDR2 YYNGEE. Trimming pared 3 bases from V and 6 bases from J, leaving 16 bases between. The CDR3 runs 15 residues. In DNA form, the CDR3 reads TGTGCCAGCAGCGCAGAACTGACCCTCTCCAATGAGCAGTTCTTC. Encoded protein: CASSAELTLSNEQFF. Using reference TRBV9 and TRBJ2-1 for the parts outside the CDR3, the full variable domain is DSGVTQTPKHLITATGQRVTLRCSPRSGDLSVYWYQQSLDQGLQFLIQYYNGEERAKGNILERFSAQQFPDLHSELNLSSLELGDSALYFCASSAELTLSNEQFFGPGTRLTVL.

The chain's CDR3 is CAIMGAGGMVHEQYF. The DNA for the CDR3 is TGTGCCATCATGGGGGCAGGGGGAATGGTCCACGAGCAGTACTTC. The rearrangement links TRBV10-3 to TRBJ2-7; 7 bases are shared with TRBD1. Germline V gene data show CDR1 as ENHRY and CDR2 as SYGVKD. CDR3 length: 15 residues. J was trimmed by 5 bases and V by 7 bases; bases with no gene match: 14.

In this sample, this clonotype turned up many times. The chain carries TRBV7-2 and TRBJ2-5; the match to TRBD2 covers 12 bases. CDR1 is SGHTA and CDR2 is FQGNSA in the germline V gene. Trimming removed 5 bases from V and 3 bases from J; junction bases left unmatched: 10. The CDR3 runs 17 residues. The CDR3 protein is CASSPRSGLAGKETQYF. As DNA, the CDR3 is TGTGCCAGCAGCCCTAGAAGCGGACTAGCGGGGAAAGAGACCCAGTACTTC.